There are a few counts of the clone carrying this TCR beta chain. Its matching antigen is unknown. TCRdb re-derived calls from the reads in MiXCR, one entry per CDR3 protein. The profile shows around 25,000 distinct CDR3 sequences, approximately 18% of them singletons. Germline assignment: CDR1 LGHNA and CDR2 YSLEER. The CDR3 spans 16 residues. Trimming took 1 base from V and 2 from J; bases not matched to a gene: 5. The record originates from a study of T cell repertoires in cytomegalovirus infection. The source was CD8+ T cells from cultured PBMCs, collected from culture after CMV antigen stimulation. The sequence derives from a human donor in good health (CMV status not recorded). Some clones in this sample may be carry-over from other donors' samples. The chain employs TRBV4-3 and TRBJ2-3; 8 nucleotides agree with TRBD2. CDR3 amino acids: CASSQALAGNTDTQYF. The CDR3 nucleotides read TGCGCCAGCAGCCAAGCGCTAGCGGGTAACACAGATACGCAGTATTTT.